This T cell receptor (beta chain) was obtained from a study of blood T cell repertoires in COVID-19. As for the study in general: COVID-19 samples, acute and convalescent, were from the United States, Italy and Spain. T cells, B-cell-depleted T cells, or PBMCs supplied cDNA or gDNA.

Unmatched junction bases numbered 9, after V lost 3 bases and J lost 2 bases. This CDR3 spans 18 amino acids. The V gene's germline CDR1 is SGHKS and CDR2 YYEKEE (reference sequence). Only in-frame clones appear in the TCRdb table, and some are missing; sequencing was by immunoSEQ multiplex PCR. The sample carries 250,000 to 350,000 clones, around 84% recorded once. V usage is TRBV5-5 and J usage is TRBJ1-5; 12 positions match TRBD1. Material for sequencing was peripheral blood. The clonotype originates from a human donor with COVID-19, enrolled during active disease. The donor label of this sample is uncertain. The chain's CDR3 is CASSSGGTGGRGNQPQHF. The DNA of the CDR3 is TGTGCCAGCAGCTCGGGTGGGACAGGGGGCCGGGGCAATCAGCCCCAGCATTTT.